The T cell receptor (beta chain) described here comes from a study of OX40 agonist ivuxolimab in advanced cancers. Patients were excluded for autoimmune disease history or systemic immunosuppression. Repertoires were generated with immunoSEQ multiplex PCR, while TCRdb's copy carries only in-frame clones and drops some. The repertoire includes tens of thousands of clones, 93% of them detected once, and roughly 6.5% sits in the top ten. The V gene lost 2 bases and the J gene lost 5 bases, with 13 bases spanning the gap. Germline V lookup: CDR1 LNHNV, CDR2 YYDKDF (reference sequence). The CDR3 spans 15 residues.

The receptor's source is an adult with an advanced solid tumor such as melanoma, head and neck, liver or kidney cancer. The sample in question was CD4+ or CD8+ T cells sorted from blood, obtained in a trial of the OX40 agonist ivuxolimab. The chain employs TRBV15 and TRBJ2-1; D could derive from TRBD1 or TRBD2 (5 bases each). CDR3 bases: TGTGCCACCAGCAGAAGTAACCGGGACCACAATGAGCAGTTCTTC. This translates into CATSRSNRDHNEQFF.